The 13 T cell receptor beta chains below were found in one sample sequenced in a study of shared clonotypes between healthy human individuals (dated by TCRdb to about 2020). Library creation used the immunoSEQ multiplex PCR assay. TCRdb carries this immuneACCESS record with in-frame sequences only. Its versions omit some clonotypes, under half of them owing to an unresolved V gene in the studies checked, with the rest unexplained. The sample data list 550,000 to 700,000 clones, and roughly 73% of these were observed just once. Jointly, the top ten make up more than 1.5% of the sample. Sequencing input: memory CD4+ T cells sorted from blood. The cell subset or site label, read with the paper, signifies: CD45RA-negative fraction. The source of these receptors is a woman aged 25 to 39 in good health.

The chain combines TRBV9 with TRBJ1-2; no definite D call. This CDR3 comprises 16 residues. From germline, CDR1 is SGDLS and CDR2 YYNGEE. With 4 bases removed from V and 2 bases from J, the gap between germline ends came to 18 bases. CDR3: CASSFSPPSGNYGYTF. CDR3 DNA: TGTGCCAGCAGCTTTAGCCCTCCGTCAGGCAACTATGGCTACACCTTC.

This rearrangement joins TRBV11-3 to TRBJ2-6, with D perhaps given as TRBD1 or TRBD2 (5 bases each). Trimming pared 5 bases from V and 3 bases from J, leaving 11 bases between. The CDR3 loop spans 15 amino acids. The germline V gene has CDR1 SGHNT and CDR2 YENEEA. For the CDR3, the DNA is TGTGCCAGCAGCACCGGGACGTTTGGGGCCAACGTCCTGACTTTC. Amino acid sequence: CASSTGTFGANVLTF. The variable domain in full, with the rest retrieved from reference TRBV11-3 and TRBJ2-6, is EAGVVQSPRYKIIEKKQPVAFWCNPISGHNTLYWYLQNLGQGPELLIRYENEEAVDDSQLPKDRFSAERLKGVDSTLKIQPAELGDSAVYLCASSTGTFGANVLTFGAGSRLTVL.

This sequence joins TRBV7-2 and TRBJ2-1; maybe TRBD2 (6 bases). Germline loops: CDR1 SGHTA, CDR2 FQGNSA. This CDR3 has 15 residues. Trimming left V 3 bases short and J 0 bases short, with 9 bases between. CDR3 loop: CASSFGTFSYNEQFF. The CDR3 DNA sequence: TGTGCCAGCAGCTTTGGGACTTTCTCCTACAATGAGCAGTTCTTC.

This chain joins TRBV6-1 and TRBJ2-4; 9 bases line up with TRBD2. The junction had 6 bases not matched to a gene; V was cut back by 4 bases and J by 8 bases. The CDR3 has 14 residues. Germline loops: CDR1 MNHNS, CDR2 SASEGT. The CDR3 reads CASSVIAGVHIQYF. CDR3 DNA sequence: TGTGCCAGCAGTGTAATAGCGGGAGTTCACATTCAGTACTTC.

Here the CDR3 reads CASSHPLPQETQYF. Here the CDR3 DNA reads TGCGCCAGCAGCCACCCTCTGCCTCAAGAGACCCAGTACTTC. The gene calls are TRBV4-1 and TRBJ2-5, with no clear D. Germline lookup yields CDR1 MGHRA and CDR2 YSYEKL. V dropped 3 bases and J dropped 2 bases, with 10 bases sitting between them. The CDR3 spans 14 residues.

V and J are TRBV19 and TRBJ2-5, with 9 positions matching TRBD1. The CDR3 spans 13 residues. Losses at the gene ends were 7 bases for V and 5 bases for J; bases not matched to a gene: 5. Germline CDR1 and CDR2: LNHDA and SQIVND (reference sequence). Here the CDR3 reads CASKSGTGETQYF. The CDR3 DNA sequence: TGTGCCAGTAAGAGCGGGACAGGGGAGACCCAGTACTTC.

The genes are TRBV5-1 and TRBJ2-1, with D possibly being TRBD1 (6 bases). This CDR3 comprises 18 residues. Germline lookup yields CDR1 SGHRS and CDR2 YFSETQ. Deletions cut 4 bases from V and 0 bases from J, with 20 bases between. CDR3 nucleotide sequence: TGCGCCAGCAGCGGACTTGGTTCTAGGGGGAGCTCCTACAATGAGCAGTTCTTC. Amino acids: CASSGLGSRGSSYNEQFF.

The V and J genes are TRBV21-1 and TRBJ1-2. TRBV21-1 is recorded as a pseudogene. The CDR3 totals 15 residues. The CDR3 DNA is TGTGCCAGCAGCAAAGAAGTGCACCAAAGGGATGGCTACACCTTC. Its protein is CASSKEVHQRDGYTF.

This clone occurred a few times. The chain links TRBV23-1 to TRBJ1-4; D gene uncertain. TRBV23-1 is assigned to the ORF class and has an uncertain function. The germline V and J ends were trimmed by 4 bases and 5 bases, with 14 bases remaining between them. This CDR3 spans 15 amino acids. The CDR3: CASSPIRAPNEKLFF. In DNA form, the CDR3 reads TGCGCCAGCAGTCCCATCCGTGCGCCAAATGAAAAACTGTTTTTT.

The genes are TRBV5-1 and TRBJ2-7; perhaps TRBD2 as D (5 bases). The V end was cut by 2 bases, the J end by 5 bases, with 17 bases between. Looked up from germline, CDR1 is SGHRS and CDR2 is YFSETQ. This CDR3 has 15 amino acids. CDR3 residues: CASSFGSLVDHEQYF. The CDR3 nucleotides read TGCGCCAGCAGCTTTGGGAGCCTAGTGGACCACGAGCAGTACTTC. The full variable domain, its missing parts supplied by reference TRBV5-1 and TRBJ2-7, is KAGVTQTPRYLIKTRGQQVTLSCSPISGHRSVSWYQQTPGQGLQFLFEYFSETQRNKGNFPGRFSGRQFSNSRSEMNVSTLELGDSALYLCASSFGSLVDHEQYFGPGTRLTVT.

A note on this clone: Other nucleotide sequences from this sample produce the same CDR3. V gene TRBV28 combines with J gene TRBJ1-3; D may be TRBD1 (5 bases). Germline CDR1 MDHEN, CDR2 SYDVKM. This CDR3 is built from 13 residues. Trimming left V 6 bases short and J 1 base short, with 7 bases between. In DNA, the CDR3 is TGTGCCAGCAGCGACAGTTCTGGAAACACCATATATTTT. As protein: CASSDSSGNTIYF. Full variable domain (remainder filled in from reference TRBV28 and TRBJ1-3): DVKVTQSSRYLVKRTGEKVFLECVQDMDHENMFWYRQDPGLGLRLIYFSYDVKMKEKGDIPEGYSVSREKKERFSLILESASTNQTSMYLCASSDSSGNTIYFGEGSWLTVV.

V is TRBV19 and J is TRBJ2-2; D remains unclear. Trimming removed 4 bases at V and 6 bases at J, with 3 bases between. CDR3 length equals 11 residues. Germline CDR1 LNHDA, CDR2 SQIVND (reference sequence). The CDR3 nucleotides are TGTGCCAGTAGTAAGGCCGGGGAGCTGTTTTTT. Protein product: CASSKAGELFF.

This clone came up once. This may be a read error: a much more frequent sequence differs by one nucleotide. This chain joins TRBV7-2 and TRBJ1-5, with D unclear. Trimming pared 1 base from V and 5 bases from J, leaving 6 bases between. The CDR3 length is 13 residues. The germline CDR1 and CDR2 sequences are SGHTA and FQGNSA. CDR3 residues: CASSLDRDQPQHF. The CDR3 nucleotides are TGTGCCAGCAGCTTAGATAGGGATCAGCCCCAGCATTTT.